A single sample gave rise to the 3 T cell receptor beta chains below, sequenced in a study of blood T cell repertoires in COVID-19. Produced via immunoSEQ multiplex PCR; TCRdb's table is partial and in-frame only. The table records around 300,000 clones, about 88% of them present only once. The sample was PBMCs or T cells enriched from blood (not recorded which). These receptors all stem from a woman aged 55-70 years in a cohort exposed to, infected with or recovered from COVID-19 (not recorded which).

This chain uses TRBV6-5 with TRBJ2-7; TRBD1 aligns across 10 bases. Germline lookup yields CDR1 MNHEY and CDR2 SVGAGI. The CDR3 consists of 13 residues. Trimming took 7 bases from V and 5 from J; bases not matched to a gene: 5. Here the CDR3 reads CASTATGGHEQYF. In nucleotides, the CDR3 is TGTGCCAGCACTGCGACAGGGGGCCACGAGCAGTACTTC.

This chain joins TRBV18 and TRBJ1-2; 10 bases match TRBD1. CDR1 and CDR2 (germline): KGHSH, LQKENI. The CDR3 runs to 16 residues. V dropped 1 base and J dropped 5; count of bases not matched to a gene: 7. In DNA form, the CDR3 reads TGTGCCAGCTCACCACGACAGGGGGCGGAGTGGTATGGCTACACCTTC. Translating it yields CASSPRQGAEWYGYTF.

This clone was seen only once. The rearrangement links TRBV4-3 to TRBJ2-2; TRBD1 matches 10 bases. Losses at the gene ends were 4 bases for V and 2 bases for J; bases not matched to a gene: 4. Germline CDR1 reads LGHNA; CDR2 reads YSLEER. The CDR3 has 16 amino acids. This CDR3 reads CASSRLTGGNTGELFF. The DNA for the CDR3 is TGCGCCAGCAGCCGACTGACAGGGGGCAACACCGGGGAGCTGTTTTTT.